This T cell receptor beta chain was profiled in a study of monozygotic twins with inflammatory bowel disease. Study observations and caveats: TCRbeta diversity (inverse Simpson) was lower in IBD patients than in healthy co-twins.

Turning to this clonotype: Its antigen remains unidentified.

The CDR3 runs 15 residues. CDR1 is LGHDT, CDR2 YNNKEL, per germline (reference sequence). Template switching added UMIs carrying a 6-nucleotide sample barcode. Two nested PCRs, run for approximately 17 and 9 cycles, were applied to TCRalpha and TCRbeta cDNA. One entry per CDR3 protein, without DNA, is what TCRdb gives after re-calling the 5' RACE reads. The sample table includes about 43,000 distinct CDR3 sequences. This clonotype originated in a human donor with ulcerative colitis or Crohn's disease, or a healthy co-twin of an affected twin (not recorded which). The J gene is TRBJ2-7, the V gene TRBV3-1. The specimen sequenced was blood. CDR3 region: CASSFTWTGAYEQYF.